These 17 T cell receptor beta chains originate from one sample sequenced in a study of cytomegalovirus exposure and HLA in healthy donors. Only in-frame clones appear in the TCRdb table, and some are missing; sequencing was by immunoSEQ multiplex PCR. This table has about 98,000 clones, 87% appearing once. The sequencing input was PBMCs. The receptor set was obtained from a woman aged 25 to 39 in good health and CMV-seronegative.

The chain combines TRBV7-9 with TRBJ1-5, with TRBD1 identical over 11 bases. Trimming cost V 5 bases and J 4 bases; bases outside gene matches: 4. This CDR3 contains 15 residues. From germline, CDR1 is SEHNR and CDR2 FQNEAQ (reference sequence). The CDR3 DNA sequence: TGTGCCAGCAGCCGGACAGGGGGCGTGAATCAGCCCCAGCATTTT. Translating gives CASSRTGGVNQPQHF.

This rearrangement joins TRBV5-6 to TRBJ1-2; tentative D call: TRBD1 (5 bases). Germline lookup yields CDR1 SGHDT and CDR2 YYEEEE. Trimming shortened V by 0 bases and J by 8 bases, and 17 bases separated the two germline ends. This CDR3 spans 15 amino acids. Written as DNA, the CDR3 is TGTGCCAGCAGCTTGGGGGGACTCCACGGGGGAGGCTACACCTTC. It yields the protein CASSLGGLHGGGYTF.

The CDR3: CASSQRGPDEKLFF. The DNA of the CDR3 is TGTGCCAGCAGCCAAAGGGGGCCCGATGAAAAACTGTTTTTT. The chain recombines TRBV5-4 with TRBJ1-4; 7 bases match TRBD1. V was clipped by 4 bases and J by 6 bases; unmatched bases: 6. The CDR3 is 14 amino acids. From germline, CDR1 is SGHNT and CDR2 YYREEE (reference sequence).

The chain joins TRBV9 to TRBJ2-3; a weak D match, TRBD2 (5 bases). The V end lost 0 bases, the J end lost 4 bases, and 9 bases lay between the germline ends. The CDR3 contains 14 residues. Germline V lookup: CDR1 SGDLS, CDR2 YYNGEE. Here the CDR3 reads CASSVGGSADTQYF. CDR3 DNA: TGTGCCAGCAGCGTAGGAGGGTCCGCAGATACGCAGTATTTT.

This chain joins TRBV5-1 and TRBJ2-3, with D tentatively TRBD2 (5 bases). In germline, CDR1 is SGHRS, CDR2 YFSETQ. The CDR3 extends over 13 amino acids. V gave up 4 bases and J gave up 1 base, with 7 bases separating them. The CDR3 here is CASSDYRTDTQYF. DNA of the CDR3: TGCGCCAGCAGCGACTACCGCACAGATACGCAGTATTTT.

V and J are TRBV28 and TRBJ2-5; D might be TRBD2 (6 bases). Germline V gives CDR1 MDHEN, CDR2 SYDVKM. The CDR3 runs 12 residues. Trimming left V 6 bases short and J 5 bases short, with 10 bases between. CDR3 amino acids: CASSRGVETQYF. Here the CDR3 DNA reads TGTGCCAGCAGCCGCGGGGTGGAGACCCAGTACTTC.

This clone was detected once. This CDR3 reads CASSLSVYEQYF. DNA of the CDR3: TGTGCCAGCAGCTTATCGGTCTACGAGCAGTACTTC. This chain uses TRBV7-9 with TRBJ2-7; no clear D. The CDR3 sequence is 12 residues long. Germline loops: CDR1 SEHNR, CDR2 FQNEAQ (reference sequence). Trimming pared 2 bases from V and 3 bases from J, leaving 5 bases between.

The V and J genes are TRBV10-3 and TRBJ2-6; the D is unclear. CDR1 and CDR2 (germline): ENHRY, SYGVKD. Trimming took off 11 bases at V and 2 bases at J, with 10 bases between the two ends. There are 13 residues in the CDR3. The CDR3 DNA sequence: TGTGCCGCATCCAGGACTGGGGCCAACGTCCTGACTTTC. It translates to CAASRTGANVLTF.

The gene calls are TRBV5-5 and TRBJ1-2, with D tentatively TRBD1 (5 bases). Looked up from germline, CDR1 is SGHKS and CDR2 is YYEKEE (reference sequence). The CDR3 is 15 residues long. With 4 bases removed from V and 7 bases from J, the gap between germline ends came to 20 bases. The CDR3 DNA reads as TGTGCCAGCAGCCCCGATCAGGGAGGGTTTGGTGGCTACACCTTC. This gives the protein CASSPDQGGFGGYTF.

This rearrangement joins TRBV6-4 to TRBJ2-1; 9 bases are a match to TRBD2. CDR3 size: 15 residues. Germline V gives CDR1 MRHNA, CDR2 SNTAGT. After removal of 6 bases from V and 7 bases from J, the junction contained 10 bases not matched to a gene. CDR3 sequence (DNA): TGTGCCAGCAGCGCGGCCCTAGCGGGGTCTAATGAGCAGTTCTTC. Protein product: CASSAALAGSNEQFF.

The chain employs TRBV29-1 and TRBJ2-7; D uncertain. CDR3 length: 13 residues. CDR1 SQVTM and CDR2 ANQGSEA come from the germline V gene. V was cut by 1 base and J by 2 bases, with 9 bases left in between. CDR3 bases: TGCAGCGTTGAAGGCCAGACTCCCTACGAGCAGTACTTC. Protein product: CSVEGQTPYEQYF.

The V and J genes are TRBV19 and TRBJ1-4; 7 bases agree with TRBD1. V was pared by 7 bases and J by 0 bases, with 14 bases of the junction left unmatched. Germline V gene data show CDR1 as LNHDA and CDR2 as SQIVND (reference sequence). The CDR3 is made up of 18 amino acids. The CDR3 coding sequence is TGTGCCAGTAAGGATCAGGGGACAGCTCTTACAACTAATGAAAAACTGTTTTTT. This gives the protein CASKDQGTALTTNEKLFF.

V is TRBV27 and J is TRBJ1-1, with 10 nucleotides matching TRBD1. The length of the CDR3 is 15 residues. CDR1 is MNHEY and CDR2 is SMNVEV in the germline V gene (reference sequence). The V segment lost 2 bases and the J segment 5 bases; nucleotides outside the gene matches: 5. The CDR3 sequence: CASSLNRDRGTEAFF. Here the CDR3 DNA reads TGTGCCAGCAGTTTAAACCGGGACAGGGGAACTGAAGCTTTCTTT.

The V gene is TRBV5-4, the J gene TRBJ2-1, with 8 bases that match TRBD2. CDR1 SGHNT and CDR2 YYREEE come from the germline V gene (reference sequence). The trim removed 0 bases at V and 6 bases at J, leaving 11 bases unmatched. This CDR3 contains 17 residues. CDR3 amino acids: CASSLGVGLGPRNEQFF. CDR3 coding DNA: TGTGCCAGCAGCTTGGGGGTGGGACTAGGGCCGCGCAATGAGCAGTTCTTC.

The chain employs TRBV19 and TRBJ1-5, with TRBD1 as a possible D gene (5 bases). CDR3 length: 15 residues. Germline V gene data show CDR1 as LNHDA and CDR2 as SQIVND (reference sequence). The V end lost 3 bases, the J end lost 3 bases, and 12 bases lay between the germline ends. CDR3 in amino acids: CASSMGGDPNQPQHF. CDR3 coding DNA: TGTGCCAGTAGTATGGGGGGGGACCCCAATCAGCCCCAGCATTTT.

This clone was recorded only once. The gene calls are TRBV18 and TRBJ2-7; 9 bases are a match to TRBD1. V was pared by 6 bases and J by 3 bases, with 12 bases of the junction left unmatched. The germline CDR1 and CDR2 sequences are KGHSH and LQKENI. The CDR3 sequence is 16 residues long. The CDR3 spells CASSPKTGTGNYEQYF. CDR3 coding DNA: TGTGCCAGCTCCCCTAAAACCGGGACAGGGAACTACGAGCAGTACTTC. The full variable domain, completed using reference TRBV18 and TRBJ2-7, is NAGVMQNPRHLVRRRGQEARLRCSPMKGHSHVYWYRQLPEEGLKFMVYLQKENIIDESGMPKERFSAEFPKEGPSILRIQQVVRGDSAAYFCASSPKTGTGNYEQYFGPGTRLTVT.

This chain connects TRBV6-5 to TRBJ2-5; tentative D call: TRBD2 (6 bases). The ends were cut back, 2 bases at V and 7 bases at J, with 8 bases in the middle. Germline loops: CDR1 MNHEY, CDR2 SVGAGI. This CDR3 is 12 amino acids long. For the CDR3, the DNA is TGTGCCAGCAGTTACAGTAGCGGGACCCAGTACTTC. It yields the protein CASSYSSGTQYF.